This T cell receptor (beta chain) was documented in a study of early T cells in non-severe SARS-CoV-2 infection. As for the study in general: The chains were unpaired, and the sequenced material was bulk RNA from unsorted whole blood.

Notes on the study in general: Lookups in VDJdb leaned toward anti-spike CD8 responses and missed private and CD4 specificities.

Comment on this clonotype: Its specificity is not known.

This CDR3 has 15 residues. Unmatched junction bases numbered 8, after V lost 5 bases and J lost 4 bases. Germline V lookup: CDR1 SGHTA, CDR2 FQGNSA. TCRdb processed the 5' RACE reads anew with MiXCR; each CDR3 protein has one entry. The sample includes 80,000 to 95,000 distinct CDR3 sequences, 14% to 15% of them seen just once. This receptor was obtained from an adult who was a healthcare worker with PCR-confirmed SARS-CoV-2 infection or an uninfected control (not recorded which). Sequenced input: whole blood. The chain recombines TRBV7-2 with TRBJ2-7; 10 bases are shared with TRBD2. The CDR3 sequence is CASSPGGLADYEQYV. The CDR3 DNA reads TGTGCCAGCAGCCCCGGCGGACTAGCGGATTACGAGCAGTACGTC.